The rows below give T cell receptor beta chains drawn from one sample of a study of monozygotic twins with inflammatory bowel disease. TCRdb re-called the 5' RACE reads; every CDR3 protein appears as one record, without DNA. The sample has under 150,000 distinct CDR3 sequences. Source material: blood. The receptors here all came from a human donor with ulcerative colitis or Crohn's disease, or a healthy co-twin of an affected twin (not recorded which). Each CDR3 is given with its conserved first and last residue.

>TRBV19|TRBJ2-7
CARPQTVPYEQYF
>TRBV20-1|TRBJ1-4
CSAPDRRKTNEKLLF
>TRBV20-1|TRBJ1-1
CSARAGARASEAFF
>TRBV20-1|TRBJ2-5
CSARLLGAGELQETQYF
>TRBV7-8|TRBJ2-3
CASSGSGGVGGTQYF
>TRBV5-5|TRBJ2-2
CASSLRQGGTTGELFF
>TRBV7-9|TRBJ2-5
CASSLDGAETQYF
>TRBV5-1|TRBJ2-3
CASSLPSGGTDTQYF
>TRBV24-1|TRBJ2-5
CATSDARGPGETQYF
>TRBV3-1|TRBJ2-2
CASSRGTPTGELFF
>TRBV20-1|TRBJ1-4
CSAREVGKGATNEKLFF
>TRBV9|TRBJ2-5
CASSLGTSGGAMETQYF
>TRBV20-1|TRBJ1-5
CSAIPRQTPYQPQHF
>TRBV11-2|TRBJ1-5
CASSSDRNQPQHF
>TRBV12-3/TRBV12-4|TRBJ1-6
CASSLAPGGRARSPLHF
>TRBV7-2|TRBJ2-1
CASSFAQSSYNEQFF
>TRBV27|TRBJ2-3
CASSRTAGTQYF
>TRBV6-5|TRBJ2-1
CASMLAAYNEQFF
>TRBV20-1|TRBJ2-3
CSAPEGRTDTQYF
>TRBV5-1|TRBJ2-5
CASSPPLGVMETQYF
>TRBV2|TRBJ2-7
CASSEGPRYEQYF
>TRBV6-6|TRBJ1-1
CASSLPTDWRAFF
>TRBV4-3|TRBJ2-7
CASSQDGRTAYTYEQYF
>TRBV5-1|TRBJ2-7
CASGDNSYEQYF
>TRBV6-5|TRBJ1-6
CASRAGQSLEDSPLHF
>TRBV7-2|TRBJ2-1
CASSPQTVRPTNEQFF
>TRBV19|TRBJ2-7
CASSTGTGNVFYEQYF
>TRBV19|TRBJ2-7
CASSPQGHEQYF
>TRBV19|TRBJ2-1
CASTPTGSLDNEQFF